The T cell receptor beta chain under discussion was sequenced for a study of T cell changes during pregnancy in multiple sclerosis. The V and J ends lost 6 bases and 5 bases respectively, with 14 bases between them. Germline V gene data show CDR1 as MNHEY and CDR2 as SMNVEV (reference sequence). This CDR3 has 14 amino acids. A single count supports this clone. This table comes from immunoSEQ multiplex PCR, and its TCRdb copy is limited to in-frame clones, with some not included. The table has approximately 58,000 clones, 92% seen once. J is TRBJ1-5 and V is TRBV27; no definite D call. The material sequenced was peripheral blood, taken in the second trimester of pregnancy. The sequence was collected from a female donor in good health, enrolled as a control in a pregnancy study. The CDR3 region has the DNA TGTGCCAGCAGCCGATTCAACATGGATCAGCCCCAGCATTTT. The encoded protein is CASSRFNMDQPQHF.